The T cell receptor (beta chain) under discussion was sequenced for a study of T-cell reconstitution after alpha-beta-depleted transplantation in children. Study conclusions and caveats: Diversity and T-cell counts at one year after transplant derived mostly from new T cells. Two months or so post-transplant, alpha-beta T cells reportedly derived from several hundred expanded graft clones.

This sample's TCRbeta library carried unique molecular identifier barcodes. Using its own MiXCR run on the PCR reads, TCRdb lists one record per CDR3 protein. The sample shows more than 500,000 distinct CDR3 sequences, approximately 10% of them seen only once. Germline V gene lookup returns CDR1 LNHNV and CDR2 YYDKDF (reference sequence). The V and J ends lost 0 bases and 4 bases, in that order; junction bases with no gene match: 18. The CDR3 has 20 amino acids. A few counts support this clonotype. No antigen is known for it. The sample consisted of PBMCs, mostly from graft donor cells, taken 180 days after TCRalphabeta/CD19-depleted stem cell transplant. The receptor was isolated from a female patient between 2 and 15 years old who had a stem cell transplant for aplastic anemia, so the T cells may come from the graft donor. V usage is TRBV15 and J usage is TRBJ2-7; 10 positions agree with TRBD2. CDR3 coding DNA: TGTGCCACCAGCAGAGATGATCGCCCCGAAGCGGGGGGGCCGGGGTACGAGCAGTACTTC. Encoded protein: CATSRDDRPEAGGPGYEQYF. Based on the CDR3 plus reference TRBV15 and TRBJ2-7, the full variable domain is DAMVIQNPRYQVTQFGKPVTLSCSQTLNHNVMYWYQQKSSQAPKLLFHYYDKDFNNEADTPDNFQSRRPNTSFCFLDIRSPGLGDTAMYLCATSRDDRPEAGGPGYEQYFGPGTRLTVT.